This TCR beta chain was sequenced in a study of cytomegalovirus exposure and HLA in healthy donors. Study background: Falling in the Caucasian-associated ancestry cluster were 65% to 90% of approximately 410 genotyped donors.

It was healthy bone marrow donors who served as donors. Trimming left V 2 bases short and J 5 bases short, with 24 bases between. The CDR3 sequence is 18 residues long. Germline CDR1 MNHNS, CDR2 SASEGT. General study findings and limits: Later on, an analysis found that several of the most significant clusters appeared to be linked to common viral pathogens, which included parvovirus B19.

The study ran its PCR with 60 Vbeta and 13 Jbeta primers. Profiled with immunoSEQ multiplex PCR; TCRdb holds only in-frame clones, not every one. This sample has about 100,000 clones, with roughly 85% found just once. Notes on this clone: Its specificity is unknown.

The chain combines TRBV6-1 with TRBJ2-5; D possibly corresponds to TRBD2 (6 bases). The receptor comes from a woman in her thirties or forties in good health and CMV-seronegative. Material: PBMCs. For the CDR3, the DNA is TGTGCCAGCAGTGAAACCCTGTCACGAGGCAGGGAGGTCGAGACCCAGTACTTC. This codes for CASSETLSRGREVETQYF.